Below are 26 T cell receptor beta chains sequenced from a single sample in a study of vaccination and CD4 T cells after COVID-19. The Oncomine TCR Beta short-read assay was applied to DNA of cultured CD4+ T cells. TCRdb passed the PCR reads through MiXCR, listing each CDR3 protein once. The table includes 25,000 to 30,000 distinct CDR3 sequences, less than 45% detected once. These TCRs' antigens remain unknown. Stated time point: late sampling 161 to 241 days after vaccination in a few convalescent patients. Indicated treatment: roughly 10-day PBMC culture with coronavirus spike peptide pools or control peptides (ViraFEST assay). The sequenced sample was CD4+ T cells from blood, cultured in vitro, obtained about 7 months after SARS-CoV-2 vaccination. The receptors were sampled from a human donor who had recovered from COVID-19.

This clonotype was detected a few times. CDR3 amino acids: CTALIGETQYF. CDR3 bases: TGCACCGCGTTAATAGGAGAGACCCAGTACTTC. The rearrangement links TRBV29-1 to TRBJ2-5, with D uncertain. Germline CDR1 reads SQVTM; CDR2 reads ANQGSEA. The CDR3 sequence is 11 residues long.

V and J are TRBV20-1 and TRBJ2-1, with TRBD2 identical over 8 bases. CDR3 length: 17 amino acids. CDR1 and CDR2 from the germline V gene are DFQATT and SNEGSKA (reference sequence). The junction had 17 bases not matched to a gene; V was cut back by 0 bases and J by 10 bases. DNA for the CDR3: TGCAGTGCTAGAGATGGCCCCGGCGGGAGGAGTACAGGAGAGCAGTTCTTC. This encodes CSARDGPGGRSTGEQFF.

The chain couples TRBV9 to TRBJ2-5; D unresolved. The CDR3 spans 13 residues. The germline V gene encodes CDR1 SGDLS and CDR2 YYNGEE. Trimming pared 5 bases from V and 3 bases from J, leaving 11 bases between. The CDR3 is CASSTRAEETQYF. CDR3 bases: TGTGCCAGCAGTACCCGGGCGGAAGAGACCCAGTACTTC.

This clonotype was counted between two and nine times. This chain connects TRBV7-3 to TRBJ2-1; 11 bases line up with TRBD1. The CDR3 is made up of 15 amino acids. V lost 4 bases and J lost 6; bases outside the gene matches: 5. Germline V gene data show CDR1 as SGHTA and CDR2 as FQGTGA. The CDR3 spells CASSSGQGAFNEQFF. CDR3 in DNA: TGTGCCAGCAGCTCCGGACAGGGGGCATTCAATGAGCAGTTCTTC.

This clonotype was found a few times. The CDR3 DNA is TGTGCCACCAGTGATTTGCGGGAGTCCTACAATGAGCAGTTCTTC. It codes for CATSDLRESYNEQFF. This chain connects TRBV24-1 to TRBJ2-1; TRBD2 might be the D (6 bases). Trimming shortened V by 0 bases and J by 1 base, and 6 bases separated the two germline ends. The CDR3 extends over 15 amino acids. Germline CDR1 KGHDR, CDR2 SFDVKD.

This chain connects TRBV28 to TRBJ2-5; 15 bases are a match to TRBD2. Germline V lookup: CDR1 MDHEN, CDR2 SYDVKM. V shed 0 bases, J shed 3 bases, and the junction held 11 bases outside the gene matches. The CDR3 sequence is 20 residues long. The CDR3 spells CASSLWGTGTSGRLKETQYF. The CDR3, as DNA: TGTGCCAGCAGTTTATGGGGGACCGGGACTAGCGGGAGGTTGAAAGAGACCCAGTACTTC. Filled out from reference TRBV28 and TRBJ2-5, the complete variable domain reads DVKVTQSSRYLVKRTGEKVFLECVQDMDHENMFWYRQDPGLGLRLIYFSYDVKMKEKGDIPEGYSVSREKKERFSLILESASTNQTSMYLCASSLWGTGTSGRLKETQYFGPGTRLLVL.

By share, this clonotype ranks as medium-sized. This chain connects TRBV29-1 to TRBJ2-3, with 7 bases lining up with TRBD2. The germline V gene encodes CDR1 SQVTM and CDR2 ANQGSEA. J was trimmed by 2 bases and V by 8 bases; bases with no gene match: 10. The length of the CDR3 is 14 residues. Here the CDR3 reads CSSGVGTNTDTQYF. The CDR3 DNA sequence: TGCAGCTCGGGGGTAGGGACTAACACAGATACGCAGTATTTT.

This clonotype was picked up one time. CDR3 nucleotide sequence: TGTGCCATCAGTCTGGGACTAGCGGGTTACAATGAGCAGTTCTTC. It specifies CAISLGLAGYNEQFF. This chain links TRBV10-3 with TRBJ2-1, with TRBD2 matching over 12 bases. Germline V lookup: CDR1 ENHRY, CDR2 SYGVKD. The CDR3 extends over 15 amino acids. V shed 5 bases and J 4 bases; nucleotides not matched to a gene: 3.

This clonotype is labeled as medium-sized. This chain uses TRBV27 with TRBJ2-2; D gene ambiguous. CDR1 MNHEY and CDR2 SMNVEV come from the germline V gene (reference sequence). The CDR3 covers 13 residues. Between the trimmed V and J ends, which lost 2 bases and 8 bases, there was a span of 9 bases. As DNA, the CDR3 is TGTGCCAGCAGTTTACTCCTTGGGGGGGAGCTGTTTTTT. Its protein is CASSLLLGGELFF.

Only a few counts were recorded for this clonotype. This chain joins TRBV7-6 and TRBJ2-3; D is ambiguous. V lost 5 bases to trimming and J lost 0 bases, with 6 bases between them. Germline V gene data show CDR1 as SGHVS and CDR2 as FNYEAQ. The CDR3 is made up of 13 amino acids. The CDR3 sequence is CASSALSTDTQYF. The CDR3 coding sequence is TGTGCCAGCAGCGCCCTAAGCACAGATACGCAGTATTTT.

In DNA form, the CDR3 reads TGTGCCAGCAGCTTGGGGTCGCTAGCGGTCGATCTAGATACGCAGTATTTT. This encodes CASSLGSLAVDLDTQYF. This sequence joins TRBV7-3 and TRBJ2-3, with 7 bases identical to TRBD2. Germline CDR1 is SGHTA and CDR2 is FQGTGA. V lost 3 bases, J lost 5 bases, and 14 bases stayed unmatched. The CDR3 totals 17 residues. Together with reference TRBV7-3 and TRBJ2-3, the CDR3 gives the full variable domain: GAGVSQTPSNKVTEKGKYVELRCDPISGHTALYWYRQSLGQGPEFLIYFQGTGAADDSGLPNDRFFAVRPEGSVSTLKIQRTERGDSAVYLCASSLGSLAVDLDTQYFGPGTRLTVL.

J is TRBJ2-3 and V is TRBV15; the D gene is possibly TRBD2 (5 bases). V was clipped by 11 bases and J by 1 base, with 13 bases between them. The CDR3 loop spans 13 amino acids. In germline, CDR1 is LNHNV, CDR2 YYDKDF (reference sequence). The CDR3 DNA reads TGTGCCGCATTAGAGAGGGGCACAGATACGCAGTATTTT. Encoded protein: CAALERGTDTQYF.

CDR3 loop: CASGRTPTDEQFF. In nucleotides, the CDR3 is TGTGCCAGCGGGCGGACACCTACGGATGAGCAGTTCTTC. This chain joins TRBV6-1 and TRBJ2-1; perhaps TRBD1 as D (5 bases). V gave up 8 bases and J gave up 8 bases, with 16 bases separating them. The CDR3 covers 13 residues. Germline CDR1 and CDR2: MNHNS and SASEGT.

Here the CDR3 reads CASGQGQQYEQYF. As DNA, the CDR3 is TGTGCCAGCGGACAGGGCCAGCAGTACGAGCAGTACTTC. This chain uses TRBV19 with TRBJ2-7, with TRBD1 identical over 8 bases. The V gene's germline CDR1 is LNHDA and CDR2 SQIVND (reference sequence). The CDR3 sequence is 13 residues long. V lost 9 bases to trimming and J lost 4 bases; unmatched junction nucleotides: 8.

This clonotype occurred once. This chain links TRBV28 with TRBJ1-5; perhaps TRBD1 as D (6 bases). The germline V gene encodes CDR1 MDHEN and CDR2 SYDVKM. CDR3 size: 15 residues. V was cut by 3 bases and J by 2 bases, with 11 bases left in between. CDR3 bases: TGTGCCAGCAGTTTTGGAGGGGGGGGCAATCAGCCCCAGCATTTT. Its protein is CASSFGGGGNQPQHF.

The V and J genes are TRBV10-1 and TRBJ2-7; TRBD2 aligns across 12 bases. The length of the CDR3 is 14 residues. Germline assignment: CDR1 WNHNN and CDR2 SYGVQD (reference sequence). Losses at the gene ends were 6 bases for V and 3 bases for J; bases not matched to a gene: 3. The chain's CDR3 is CASSSGLAGYEQYF. The CDR3 DNA follows: TGCGCCAGCAGCTCGGGACTAGCGGGCTACGAGCAGTACTTC.

The genes are TRBV20-1 and TRBJ1-5, with D unclear. This CDR3 has 14 amino acids. The V end lost 5 bases, the J end lost 0 bases, and 11 bases lay between the germline ends. Germline V gene data show CDR1 as DFQATT and CDR2 as SNEGSKA (reference sequence). CDR3 residues: CSALLSYSNQPQHF. In DNA, the CDR3 is TGCAGTGCTCTCCTCAGTTATAGCAATCAGCCCCAGCATTTT.

This clonotype counts as medium-sized. The CDR3 loop is CASSLSGQVGQPQHF. Written as DNA, the CDR3 is TGTGCCAGCAGCCTTAGCGGACAGGTGGGACAGCCCCAGCATTTT. The rearrangement uses TRBV7-8 and TRBJ1-5; TRBD1 matches 7 bases. CDR1 SGHVS and CDR2 FQNEAQ come from the germline V gene. The trim removed 5 bases at V and 7 bases at J, leaving 11 bases unmatched. The CDR3 consists of 15 residues.

V and J are TRBV7-2 and TRBJ1-1; a possible D gene is TRBD1 (5 bases). The CDR3 is made up of 13 amino acids. In germline, CDR1 is SGHTA, CDR2 FQGNSA. The germline V and J ends were trimmed by 4 bases and 8 bases, with 14 bases remaining between them. The CDR3 spells CASSSNRQPEAFF. The CDR3 DNA reads as TGTGCCAGCAGCTCGAACCGACAGCCAGAAGCTTTCTTT.

V gene TRBV6-4 combines with J gene TRBJ2-1; 9 nucleotides align to TRBD1. Losses at the gene ends were 0 bases for V and 3 bases for J; bases not matched to a gene: 0. The CDR3 is made up of 15 amino acids. Germline CDR1 and CDR2: MRHNA and SNTAGT. This CDR3 is CASSDSTGGYNEQFF. In nucleotides, the CDR3 is TGTGCCAGCAGTGACTCGACAGGGGGCTACAATGAGCAGTTCTTC.

This chain links TRBV6-1 with TRBJ1-1, with a tentative D call TRBD1 (5 bases). Per the germline V gene, CDR1 is MNHNS and CDR2 is SASEGT. The CDR3 spans 14 residues. V was trimmed by 3 bases and J by 1 base, leaving 9 bases between them. The CDR3 nucleotides read TGTGCCAGCAGTGAGAGCGGGGGGAACACTGAAGCTTTCTTT. Translation: CASSESGGNTEAFF.

The chain recombines TRBV28 with TRBJ2-1; no definite D call. This CDR3 is 12 amino acids long. V was shortened by 3 bases and J by 9 bases, with 9 bases between the two germline ends. The germline V gene has CDR1 MDHEN and CDR2 SYDVKM. CDR3 sequence (DNA): TGTGCCAGCAGTTTTGAGGCCGGTGAGCAGTTCTTC. This codes for CASSFEAGEQFF.

This clonotype was detected only once. This chain links TRBV6-2 or TRBV6-3 with TRBJ1-1; D is uncertain. This CDR3 region has 14 residues. The V gene lost 2 bases and the J gene lost 1 base, with 8 bases spanning the gap. Germline CDR1 is MNHEY and CDR2 is SVGEGT. The CDR3 bases are TGTGCCAGCAGTTACACACGGACGAACACTGAAGCTTTCTTT. It yields the protein CASSYTRTNTEAFF.

The CDR3, as DNA: TGTGCCAGCAGAATTTTCGGGGGCTCGAACACTGAAGCTTTCTTT. Encoded protein: CASRIFGGSNTEAFF. The chain is built from TRBV6-1 and TRBJ1-1, with D possibly TRBD1 on 6 matching bases. The CDR3 spans 15 residues. Germline-derived CDR1 and CDR2 are MNHNS and SASEGT. V gave up 6 bases and J gave up 1 base, with 15 bases separating them.

The chain joins TRBV20-1 to TRBJ1-1; 10 bases agree with TRBD1. V dropped 6 bases and J dropped 5; count of bases not matched to a gene: 6. The CDR3 contains 13 residues. CDR1 is DFQATT and CDR2 is SNEGSKA in the germline V gene (reference sequence). The CDR3 coding sequence is TGCAGTGCCAGGACAGGGGGGAGTACTGAAGCTTTCTTT. Its translation: CSARTGGSTEAFF.

The chain is built from TRBV27 and TRBJ2-7; 10 bases are a match to TRBD2. Germline trimming cut 5 bases from V and 5 bases from J; bases unmatched to any gene: 9. The CDR3 contains 15 residues. The germline V gene encodes CDR1 MNHEY and CDR2 SMNVEV (reference sequence). The CDR3 protein is CASSPQREGRHEQYF. The CDR3 DNA sequence: TGTGCCAGCAGTCCCCAGCGGGAGGGCCGCCACGAGCAGTACTTC.